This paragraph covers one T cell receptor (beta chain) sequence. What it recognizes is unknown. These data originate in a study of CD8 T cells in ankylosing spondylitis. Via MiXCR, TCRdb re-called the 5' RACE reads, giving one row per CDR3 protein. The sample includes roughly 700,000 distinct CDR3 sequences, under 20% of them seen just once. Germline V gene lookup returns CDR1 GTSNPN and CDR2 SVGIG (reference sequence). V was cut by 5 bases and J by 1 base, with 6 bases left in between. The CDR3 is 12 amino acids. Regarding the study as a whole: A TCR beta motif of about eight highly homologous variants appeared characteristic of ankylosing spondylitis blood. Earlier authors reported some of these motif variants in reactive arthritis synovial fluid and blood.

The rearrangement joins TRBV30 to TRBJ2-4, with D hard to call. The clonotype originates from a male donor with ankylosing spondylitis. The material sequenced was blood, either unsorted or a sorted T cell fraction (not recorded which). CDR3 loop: CAWGPAKNIQYF. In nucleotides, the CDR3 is TGTGCCTGGGGACCGGCCAAAAACATTCAGTACTTC.